This T cell receptor (beta chain) was observed in a study of cytomegalovirus exposure and HLA in healthy donors. Across the whole study: Prior work identified around 110 million unique TCR beta sequences in some 180 million T cells.

Researchers ran the PCR with 60 Vbeta and 13 Jbeta primers. TCRdb's table, derived via immunoSEQ multiplex PCR, lists solely in-frame clones and lacks some. The sample records tens of thousands of clones, about 76% being singletons. With respect to this clone: One end of the junction varies from germline; a read error may be responsible.

The CDR3 runs 17 residues. CDR1 SEHNR and CDR2 FQNEAQ come from the germline V gene (reference sequence). V gene TRBV7-9 combines with J gene TRBJ1-3; D perhaps matches TRBD1 (5 bases). The sample taken for sequencing was PBMCs. The origin of this receptor is a man aged 25-40 years in good health and CMV-seropositive. The CDR3 DNA reads as TGTTCCAGCAGCTTAGACTCGGGGGTGAGGCGTGGAAACACCATATATTTT. Its protein product is CSSSLDSGVRRGNTIYF.